Each of the 9 T cell receptor beta chains below was sequenced from the same sample in a study of tumor-infiltrating lymphocytes in primary liver carcinoma. The authors made TCR beta cDNA from about 500 ng total RNA with a constant-region primer. TCR beta libraries came from three nested multiplex PCR rounds using slightly modified ARM-PCR. PCR rounds one and two used TRBV1-TRBV30 forward primers with a C-beta reverse primer for approximately 10 cycles each. A single record per CDR3 protein comes from TCRdb applying MiXCR to the multiplex PCR reads. The sample consists of around 170,000 distinct CDR3 sequences, around 60% of them appearing once. Unsorted whole blood yielded blood RNA, and germline DNA was extracted as well. Sequences were obtained from peripheral blood. The receptors here all came from a man aged 35-49 years with primary liver carcinoma and hepatitis B virus infection.

J is TRBJ2-1 and V is TRBV6-5; no firm D call. Germline V gives CDR1 MNHEY, CDR2 SVGAGI. V was pared by 4 bases and J by 7 bases, with 11 bases between. The CDR3 has 13 amino acids. CDR3 coding DNA: TGTGCCAGCAGTTTAGAGGTAGGGAATGAGCAGTTCTTC. This gives the protein CASSLEVGNEQFF.

This clonotype was seen a few times. The chain couples TRBV29-1 to TRBJ2-7; D not certain. CDR1 SQVTM and CDR2 ANQGSEA come from the germline V gene. V lost 4 bases, J lost 1 base, and 11 bases lay in between. The length of the CDR3 is 13 residues. The CDR3 DNA reads as TGCAGCGTTGTTAGAATAGGTTCCTACGAGCAGTACTTC. It translates to CSVVRIGSYEQYF.

With respect to this clonotype: The CDR3 does not end in the conserved phenylalanine or tryptophan, so this is likely a read error. The rearrangement uses TRBV11-2 and TRBJ2-5; 13 nucleotides align to TRBD2. The CDR3 is 16 amino acids. Germline V gives CDR1 SGHAT, CDR2 FQNNGV. DNA for the CDR3: TGTGCCGGCAGCTCGGGGACTAGCGGGGCAGCAGAAACCCAGTACTCC. The encoded protein is CAGSSGTSGAAETQYS.

Regarding this clonotype: The missing conserved phenylalanine or tryptophan at the end of this CDR3 makes a read error likely. The limits of the CDR3 on the DNA are not certain, so only TCRdb's listed CDR3 is given. The chain carries TRBV11-2 and TRBJ2-1; the table names TRBD1, a call not compared with the DNA. Termini included, the CDR3 measures 13 amino acids. From germline, CDR1 is SGHAT and CDR2 FQNNGV. CDR3 region: CASSSPGSNEQLL.

CDR3 sequence (DNA): TGTGCCAGCAGCCCTTTTGGGAGAGATCAGCCCCAGCATTTT. Protein product: CASSPFGRDQPQHF. The rearrangement links TRBV7-2 to TRBJ1-5; no definite D call. The CDR3 length is 14 residues. Trimming stripped 5 bases from V and 5 bases from J, with 13 bases between. CDR1 is SGHTA and CDR2 is FQGNSA in the germline V gene.

This clonotype was seen more than once but under ten times. The chain recombines TRBV5-6 with TRBJ1-1; no clear D. With 4 bases removed from V and 0 bases from J, the gap between germline ends came to 16 bases. Germline assignment: CDR1 SGHDT and CDR2 YYEEEE. The CDR3 runs to 16 residues. The CDR3 bases are TGTGCCAGCAGCCCGACGTGGGGAGGCATGAACACTGAAGCTTTCTTT. Its translation is CASSPTWGGMNTEAFF.

This chain joins TRBV5-5 and TRBJ1-2, with 8 bases matching TRBD1. Trimming removed 4 bases from V and 3 bases from J; junction bases left unmatched: 8. CDR1 and CDR2 (germline): SGHKS, YYEKEE (reference sequence). This CDR3 is 15 amino acids long. The CDR3 nucleotides read TGTGCCAGCAGCCCGACGGGACAGGAGGACTATGGCTACACCTTC. Amino acids: CASSPTGQEDYGYTF.

The chain has TRBV12-3 or TRBV12-4 and TRBJ1-1; no clear D. Trimming took off 6 bases at V and 1 base at J, with 15 bases between the two ends. The CDR3 totals 15 residues. CDR3 protein: CASSPSGRRNTEAFF. CDR3 sequence (DNA): TGTGCCAGCAGCCCGTCAGGACGGAGGAACACTGAAGCTTTCTTT.

Only one count was recorded for this clonotype. V and J are TRBV4-2 and TRBJ1-1; D remains unclear. The CDR3 extends over 18 amino acids. The V gene lost 0 bases and the J gene lost 3 bases, with 20 bases spanning the gap. Germline assignment: CDR1 LGHNA and CDR2 YNFKEQ. The CDR3 here is CASSQDLGPGLGDTEAFF. The CDR3 nucleotides are TGTGCCAGCAGCCAAGATCTGGGTCCTGGCCTTGGGGACACTGAAGCTTTCTTT.